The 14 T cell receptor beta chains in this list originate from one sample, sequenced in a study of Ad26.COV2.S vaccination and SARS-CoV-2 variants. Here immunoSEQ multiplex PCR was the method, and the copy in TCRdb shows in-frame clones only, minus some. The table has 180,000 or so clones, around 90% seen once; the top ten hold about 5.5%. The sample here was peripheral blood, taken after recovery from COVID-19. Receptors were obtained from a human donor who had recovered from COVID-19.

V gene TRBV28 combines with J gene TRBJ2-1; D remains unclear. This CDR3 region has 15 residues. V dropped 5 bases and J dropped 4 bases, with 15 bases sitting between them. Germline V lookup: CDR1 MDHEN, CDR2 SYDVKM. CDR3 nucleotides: TGTGCCAGCAGTACCACCCTTTTGACTTACAATGAGCAGTTCTTC. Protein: CASSTTLLTYNEQFF. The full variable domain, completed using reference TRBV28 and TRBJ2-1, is DVKVTQSSRYLVKRTGEKVFLECVQDMDHENMFWYRQDPGLGLRLIYFSYDVKMKEKGDIPEGYSVSREKKERFSLILESASTNQTSMYLCASSTTLLTYNEQFFGPGTRLTVL.

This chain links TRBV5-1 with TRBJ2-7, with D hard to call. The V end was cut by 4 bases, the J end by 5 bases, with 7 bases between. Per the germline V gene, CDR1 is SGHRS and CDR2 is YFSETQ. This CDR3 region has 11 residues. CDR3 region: CASSTYNEQYF. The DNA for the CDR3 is TGCGCCAGCAGCACGTATAACGAGCAGTACTTC.

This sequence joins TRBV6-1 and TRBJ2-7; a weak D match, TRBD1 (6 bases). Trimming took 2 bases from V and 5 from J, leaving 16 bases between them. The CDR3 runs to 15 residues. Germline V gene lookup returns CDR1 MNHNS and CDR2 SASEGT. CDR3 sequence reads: CASSETRLQGDEQYF. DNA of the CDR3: TGTGCCAGCAGTGAAACCCGCCTACAGGGCGACGAGCAGTACTTC.

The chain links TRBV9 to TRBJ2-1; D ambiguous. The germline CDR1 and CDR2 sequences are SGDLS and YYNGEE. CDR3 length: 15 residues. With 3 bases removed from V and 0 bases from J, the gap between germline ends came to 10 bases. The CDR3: CASSAESSSYNEQFF. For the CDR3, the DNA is TGTGCCAGCAGCGCAGAGTCGAGCTCCTACAATGAGCAGTTCTTC.

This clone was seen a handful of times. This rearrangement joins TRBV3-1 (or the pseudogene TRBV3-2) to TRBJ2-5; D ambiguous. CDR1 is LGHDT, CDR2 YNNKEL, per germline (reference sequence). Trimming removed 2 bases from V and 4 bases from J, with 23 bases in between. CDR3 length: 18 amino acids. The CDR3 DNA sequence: TGTGCCAGCAGCCAACCGGGCGGCGTGGCCGGCTGGGGAGAGACCCAGTACTTC. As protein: CASSQPGGVAGWGETQYF.

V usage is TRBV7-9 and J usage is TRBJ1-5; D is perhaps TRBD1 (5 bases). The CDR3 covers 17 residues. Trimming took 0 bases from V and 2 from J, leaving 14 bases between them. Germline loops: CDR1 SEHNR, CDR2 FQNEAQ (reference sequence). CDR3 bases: TGTGCCAGCAGCTTAGCGCTGAGGGGCTCGGGCAATCAGCCCCAGCATTTT. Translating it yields CASSLALRGSGNQPQHF.

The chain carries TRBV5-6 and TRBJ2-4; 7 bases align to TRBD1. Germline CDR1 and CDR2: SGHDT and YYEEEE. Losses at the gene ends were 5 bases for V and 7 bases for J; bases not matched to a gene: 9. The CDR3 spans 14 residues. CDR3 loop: CASRHSRGWNIQYF. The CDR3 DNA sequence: TGTGCCAGCAGACACTCCAGGGGGTGGAACATTCAGTACTTC.

The CDR3 sequence: CASSPGGVRTEAFF. CDR3 DNA: TGTGCCAGCAGCCCAGGGGGGGTTCGGACTGAAGCTTTCTTT. J is TRBJ1-1 and V is TRBV5-5; 7 nucleotides line up with TRBD1. Germline CDR1 is SGHKS and CDR2 is YYEKEE (reference sequence). The CDR3 sequence is 14 residues long. Trimming removed 4 bases from V and 5 bases from J; junction bases left unmatched: 8.

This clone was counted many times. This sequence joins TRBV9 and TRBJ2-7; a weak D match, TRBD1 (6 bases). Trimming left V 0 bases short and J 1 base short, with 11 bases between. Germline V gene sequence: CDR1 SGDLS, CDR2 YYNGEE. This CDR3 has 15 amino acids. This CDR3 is CASSVAGHRSYEQYF. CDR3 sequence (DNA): TGTGCCAGCAGCGTAGCGGGACACCGATCCTACGAGCAGTACTTC.

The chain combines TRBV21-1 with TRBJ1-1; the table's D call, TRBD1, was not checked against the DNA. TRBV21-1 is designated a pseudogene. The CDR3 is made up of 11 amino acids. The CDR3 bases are TGTGCCAGCAGTCCAGGCCAGGAAGCTTTCTTT. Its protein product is CASSPGQEAFF.

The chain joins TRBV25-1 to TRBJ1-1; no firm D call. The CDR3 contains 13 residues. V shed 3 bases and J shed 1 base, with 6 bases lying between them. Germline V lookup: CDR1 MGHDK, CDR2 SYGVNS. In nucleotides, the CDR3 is TGTGCCAGCAGTGACCGAACGAACACTGAAGCTTTCTTT. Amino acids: CASSDRTNTEAFF.

Here the CDR3 DNA reads TGTGCCAGTGGTTATGGCTACACCTTC. Amino acids: CASGYGYTF. The V and J genes are TRBV28 and TRBJ1-2; D gene unclear. CDR1 is MDHEN, CDR2 SYDVKM, per germline. V was trimmed by 9 bases and J by 5 bases, leaving 4 bases between them. The length of the CDR3 is 9 residues.

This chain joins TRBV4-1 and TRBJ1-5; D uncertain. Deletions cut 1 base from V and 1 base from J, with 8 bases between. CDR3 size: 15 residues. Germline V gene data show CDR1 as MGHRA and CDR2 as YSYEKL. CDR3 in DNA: TGCGCCAGCAGCCAAGTAGGGTTGAGCAATCAGCCCCAGCATTTT. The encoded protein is CASSQVGLSNQPQHF.

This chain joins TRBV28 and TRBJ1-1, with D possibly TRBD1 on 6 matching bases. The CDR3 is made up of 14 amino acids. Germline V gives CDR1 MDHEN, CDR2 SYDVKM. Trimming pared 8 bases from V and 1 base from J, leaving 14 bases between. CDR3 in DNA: TGTGCCAGCTCGCGGCTGACAGGGAACACTGAAGCTTTCTTT. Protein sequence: CASSRLTGNTEAFF. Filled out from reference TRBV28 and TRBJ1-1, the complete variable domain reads DVKVTQSSRYLVKRTGEKVFLECVQDMDHENMFWYRQDPGLGLRLIYFSYDVKMKEKGDIPEGYSVSREKKERFSLILESASTNQTSMYLCASSRLTGNTEAFFGQGTRLTVV.